This paragraph reports one T cell receptor (beta chain). This may come from a read error, since a much larger clone is one base off. No conserved phenylalanine or tryptophan is present at the end of the CDR3, so a read error is the likely explanation. Using RNA transcripts as the source, TCR beta CDR3 regions were amplified. Researchers ran a first-round RT-PCR on the TCR CDR3 using the HTBI primer set. TCRdb processed the multiplex PCR reads anew with MiXCR; each CDR3 protein has one entry. Of some 800,000 distinct CDR3 sequences in the sample, over 35% were seen once. These data belong to a study of T cells in Graves' hyperthyroidism and ophthalmopathy. For the study at large: Any treatment followed the collection of peripheral blood at initial diagnosis.

PBMCs were obtained from under 13 ml fresh peripheral blood. The V segment lost 3 bases and the J segment 5 bases; nucleotides outside the gene matches: 4. Looked up from germline, CDR1 is SGDLS and CDR2 is YYNGEE. This CDR3 has 14 residues. The TCR was taken from a man aged 18 to 29 with Graves' hyperthyroidism. Sequencing was carried out using blood. The chain employs TRBV9 and TRBJ1-1; 10 nucleotides line up with TRBD1. The CDR3 is CASSDGTGATEAFL. In DNA form, the CDR3 reads TGTGCCAGCAGCGACGGGACAGGGGCAACTGAAGCTTTCCTT.